This T cell receptor beta chain was sequenced for a study of shared clonotypes between healthy human individuals. General study results and limits: Sample collection involved blood only; tissue repertoires are likely different.

This clone has more than one count but fewer than ten. Its antigen is undetermined. Repertoires were generated with immunoSEQ multiplex PCR, while TCRdb's copy carries only in-frame clones and drops some. This table holds 450,000 or so clones, approximately 71% found once. Germline CDR1 and CDR2: LNHDA and SQIVND (reference sequence). CDR3 length equals 13 residues. The J segment lost 4 bases and the V segment lost 9 bases, leaving 7 bases of the junction unmatched. Material for sequencing was PBMCs. The J gene is TRBJ2-5, the V gene TRBV19; 8 bases match TRBD1. The TCR was taken from a middle-aged woman in good health. Some clones in this sample may be carry-over from other donors' samples. The CDR3 nucleotides are TGTGCCAGCAAAAGAGGACAGGGAGAGACCCAGTACTTC. The encoded protein is CASKRGQGETQYF.